Listed here are 17 T cell receptor beta chains from one sample, sequenced in a study of blood T cell repertoires in COVID-19. Sequencing used immunoSEQ multiplex PCR; TCRdb keeps in-frame clones, though not all of them. The sample includes roughly 200,000 clones, 87% seen only once; the top ten take 5.5% to 7.5%. Sequencing used peripheral blood. Receptors were obtained from a man aged 55 to 70 who had recovered from COVID-19.

The chain is built from TRBV5-1 and TRBJ2-1; 8 bases fit TRBD1. Germline loops: CDR1 SGHRS, CDR2 YFSETQ. The CDR3 loop spans 15 amino acids. Unmatched junction bases numbered 8, after V lost 2 bases and J lost 7 bases. The CDR3 DNA is TGCGCCAGCAGCTTCTCCGGGACAGGCCCTAATGAGCAGTTCTTC. Its translation: CASSFSGTGPNEQFF.

The chain combines TRBV9 with TRBJ2-7; TRBD1 aligns across 8 bases. In germline, CDR1 is SGDLS, CDR2 YYNGEE. The CDR3 runs to 16 residues. The V segment lost 0 bases and the J segment 2 bases; nucleotides outside the gene matches: 7. The CDR3 region has the DNA TGTGCCAGCAGCGTAGCCAGGACAGGGTACCCCTACGAGCAGTACTTC. It is translated as CASSVARTGYPYEQYF.

The rearrangement links TRBV5-1 to TRBJ1-2, with 7 nucleotides matching TRBD1. The trim removed 2 bases at V and 6 bases at J, leaving 4 bases unmatched. Germline V gene data show CDR1 as SGHRS and CDR2 as YFSETQ. This CDR3 is built from 13 residues. CDR3 loop: CASSFPQGNGYTF. The CDR3, as DNA: TGCGCCAGCAGCTTCCCACAGGGGAATGGCTACACCTTC.

This clone was seen many times. The chain uses TRBV30 and TRBJ2-2; TRBD1 aligns across 9 bases. The CDR3 is 14 residues long. Per the germline V gene, CDR1 is GTSNPN and CDR2 is SVGIG (reference sequence). V trimming: 0 bases; J trimming: 5 bases; junction bases outside the gene matches: 1. The CDR3 DNA reads as TGTGCCTGGAGTGTCGGACAGGGGACCGGGGAGCTGTTTTTT. Its translation is CAWSVGQGTGELFF.

The CDR3 region is CASSQGTGDFMNTEAFF. The CDR3 region has the DNA TGCGCCAGCAGCCAAGGGACAGGGGACTTCATGAACACTGAAGCTTTCTTT. This chain joins TRBV4-1 and TRBJ1-1; 9 bases are a match to TRBD1. V was pared by 1 base and J by 0 bases, with 6 bases of the junction left unmatched. Germline CDR1 is MGHRA and CDR2 is YSYEKL. This CDR3 has 17 amino acids.

This clone was observed once. The rearrangement links TRBV29-1 to TRBJ2-7; D is unclear. The CDR3 has 12 residues. Germline V gene data show CDR1 as SQVTM and CDR2 as ANQGSEA. Trimming shortened V by 4 bases and J by 0 bases, and 7 bases separated the two germline ends. CDR3 region: CSVGPASYEQYF. The DNA of the CDR3 is TGCAGCGTTGGGCCTGCCTCCTACGAGCAGTACTTC.

The V call is TRBV4-1, the J call TRBJ1-5, with 7 bases matching TRBD1. The germline V gene has CDR1 MGHRA and CDR2 YSYEKL. The trim removed 3 bases at V and 7 bases at J, leaving 3 bases unmatched. CDR3 length: 13 residues. CDR3 sequence: CASSHRGGQPQHF. For the CDR3, the DNA is TGCGCCAGCAGCCATAGAGGGGGCCAGCCCCAGCATTTT.

The chain combines TRBV7-9 with TRBJ2-7; D possibly corresponds to TRBD1 (6 bases). CDR1 and CDR2 (germline): SEHNR, FQNEAQ (reference sequence). Trimming cost V 5 bases and J 4 bases, with 9 bases left between them. This CDR3 region has 12 residues. The CDR3 loop is CASSPRGYEQYF. CDR3 DNA sequence: TGTGCCAGCAGCCCCAGGGGATACGAGCAGTACTTC.

This chain links TRBV20-1 with TRBJ2-4; D ambiguous. The CDR3 contains 10 residues. CDR1 DFQATT and CDR2 SNEGSKA come from the germline V gene (reference sequence). V dropped 3 bases and J dropped 7 bases, with 4 bases sitting between them. The CDR3 DNA sequence: TGCAGTGCTAGTCAGAACATTCAGTACTTC. It yields the protein CSASQNIQYF.

The chain joins TRBV11-3 to TRBJ2-1; TRBD1 agrees at 9 bases. This CDR3 comprises 18 residues. CDR1 is SGHNT and CDR2 is YENEEA in the germline V gene. V dropped 0 bases and J dropped 2; count of bases not matched to a gene: 8. CDR3 sequence: CASSLDQSGTGTYNEQFF. In nucleotides, the CDR3 is TGTGCCAGCAGCTTAGATCAGTCTGGGACAGGGACCTACAATGAGCAGTTCTTC. Based on the CDR3 plus reference TRBV11-3 and TRBJ2-1, the full variable domain is EAGVVQSPRYKIIEKKQPVAFWCNPISGHNTLYWYLQNLGQGPELLIRYENEEAVDDSQLPKDRFSAERLKGVDSTLKIQPAELGDSAVYLCASSLDQSGTGTYNEQFFGPGTRLTVL.

This clone was observed once. The chain links TRBV11-1 to TRBJ1-2; 9 bases are shared with TRBD1. The CDR3 runs to 15 residues. J gave up 8 bases and V 4 bases, and 11 bases lay outside the gene matches. Germline CDR1 and CDR2: SGHAT and FQDESV (reference sequence). The CDR3: CASSSDLQGAKGYTF. As DNA, the CDR3 is TGTGCCAGCAGCTCGGACCTACAGGGGGCTAAGGGCTACACCTTC.

The CDR3 coding sequence is TGTGCCAGCAGCTTAACGGCAGACACAGATACGCAGTATTTT. Translation: CASSLTADTDTQYF. V and J are TRBV7-3 and TRBJ2-3; D uncertain. Trimming stripped 0 bases from V and 2 bases from J, with 6 bases between. The CDR3 extends over 14 amino acids. Per the germline V gene, CDR1 is SGHTA and CDR2 is FQGTGA.

The rearrangement joins TRBV7-2 to TRBJ2-1; 12 positions agree with TRBD2. Germline CDR1 and CDR2: SGHTA and FQGNSA. This CDR3 has 14 residues. Trimming cost V 5 bases and J 8 bases; bases outside gene matches: 4. The CDR3 DNA is TGTGCCAGCAGCCCTAGCGGGGGGGCCGATGAGCAGTTCTTC. Residues: CASSPSGGADEQFF.

This chain joins TRBV19 and TRBJ2-5; D gene ambiguous. The V end was cut by 4 bases, the J end by 3 bases, with 12 bases between. The CDR3 covers 14 residues. Germline V lookup: CDR1 LNHDA, CDR2 SQIVND (reference sequence). The CDR3 nucleotides read TGTGCCAGTAGTACTCTAGGAGTCGAAGAGACCCAGTACTTC. Translating it yields CASSTLGVEETQYF.

The chain joins TRBV6-5 to TRBJ1-1; 10 nucleotides agree with TRBD1. Germline loops: CDR1 MNHEY, CDR2 SVGAGI. V lost 6 bases and J lost 1; bases outside the gene matches: 5. The CDR3 has 15 residues. The CDR3 sequence: CASRFRDRGNTEAFF. CDR3 bases: TGTGCCAGCAGATTCCGGGACAGGGGGAACACTGAAGCTTTCTTT.

This sequence joins TRBV19 and TRBJ1-5; 9 bases fit TRBD1. CDR3 length: 16 residues. Per germline, CDR1 LNHDA and CDR2 SQIVND (reference sequence). V trimming: 2 bases; J trimming: 4 bases; junction bases outside the gene matches: 6. The CDR3 sequence is CASSIIFGQGNQPQHF. DNA of the CDR3: TGTGCCAGTAGTATAATATTTGGACAGGGGAATCAGCCCCAGCATTTT.

The chain recombines TRBV14 with TRBJ2-7, with D perhaps matching TRBD2 (6 bases). Germline CDR1 reads SGHDN; CDR2 reads FVKESK. The CDR3 is 15 residues long. Trimming removed 1 base from V and 2 bases from J, with 12 bases in between. CDR3 residues: CASSQVRGFTYEQYF. DNA for the CDR3: TGTGCCAGCAGCCAAGTACGGGGGTTCACCTACGAGCAGTACTTC. Together with reference TRBV14 and TRBJ2-7, the CDR3 gives the full variable domain: EAGVTQFPSHSVIEKGQTVTLRCDPISGHDNLYWYRRVMGKEIKFLLHFVKESKQDESGMPNNRFLAERTGGTYSTLKVQPAELEDSGVYFCASSQVRGFTYEQYFGPGTRLTVT.